This record covers a single TCR beta chain. The antigen is undetermined. The record originates from a study of beta chain features in type 1 diabetes. Sequenced material consisted of expressed TCRB transcripts (all of the isolated RNA was reverse transcribed). TCRdb's copy holds only in-frame clones and misses some; the assay was immunoSEQ multiplex PCR. Of more than 150,000 clones listed, about an eighth were seen once; the top ten hold 0.55% to 0.8%. The CDR3 covers 15 residues. Germline CDR1 reads MDHEN; CDR2 reads SYDVKM. Findings and limits, study-wide: Individuals with type 1 diabetes displayed fewer insertions and more deletions at VDJ junctions.

This sequence was found in a woman under 30 in good health. The rearrangement links TRBV28 to TRBJ2-5, with TRBD1 matching 7 bases. With the DNA end fitting TRBJ2-7 better, the J assignment may be wrong. The sample consisted of central memory CD4+ T cells from blood. The CDR3 spells CASRLSTGNIYEQYF. CDR3 in DNA: TGTGCCAGCCGGCTTTCGACAGGGAATATCTACGAGCAGTACTTC.